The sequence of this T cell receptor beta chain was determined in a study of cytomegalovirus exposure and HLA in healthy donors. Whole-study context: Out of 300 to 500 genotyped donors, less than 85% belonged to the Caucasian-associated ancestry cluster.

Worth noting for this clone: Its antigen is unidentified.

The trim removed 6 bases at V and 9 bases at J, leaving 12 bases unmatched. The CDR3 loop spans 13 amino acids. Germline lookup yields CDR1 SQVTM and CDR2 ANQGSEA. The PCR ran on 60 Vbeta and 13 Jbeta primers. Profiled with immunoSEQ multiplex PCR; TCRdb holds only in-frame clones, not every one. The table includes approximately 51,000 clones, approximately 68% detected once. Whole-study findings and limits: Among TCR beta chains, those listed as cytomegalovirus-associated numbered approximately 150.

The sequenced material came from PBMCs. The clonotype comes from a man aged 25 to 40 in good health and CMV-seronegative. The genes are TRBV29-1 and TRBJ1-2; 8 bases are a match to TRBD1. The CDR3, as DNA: TGCAGCGTAGGACAGGGCGCAGCGTCCCGCTACACCTTC. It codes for CSVGQGAASRYTF.